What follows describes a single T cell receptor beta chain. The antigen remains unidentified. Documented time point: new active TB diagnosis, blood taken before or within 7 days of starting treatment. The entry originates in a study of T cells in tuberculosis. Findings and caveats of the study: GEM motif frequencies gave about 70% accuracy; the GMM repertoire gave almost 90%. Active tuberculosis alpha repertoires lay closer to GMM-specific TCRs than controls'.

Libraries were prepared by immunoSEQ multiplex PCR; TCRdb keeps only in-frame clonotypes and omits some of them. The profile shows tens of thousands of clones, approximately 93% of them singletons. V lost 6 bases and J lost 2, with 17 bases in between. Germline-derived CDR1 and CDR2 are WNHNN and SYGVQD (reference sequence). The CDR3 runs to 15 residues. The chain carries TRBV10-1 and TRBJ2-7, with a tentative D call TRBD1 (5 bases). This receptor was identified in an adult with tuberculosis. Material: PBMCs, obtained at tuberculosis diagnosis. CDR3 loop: CASSEGWGRTYEQYF. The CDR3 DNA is TGCGCCAGCAGCGAAGGATGGGGCAGGACCTACGAGCAGTACTTC.